This T cell receptor (beta chain) was identified during a study of blood T cell repertoires in COVID-19. Germline V gene sequence: CDR1 MRHNA, CDR2 SNTAGT. This CDR3 region has 11 residues. With 6 bases removed from V and 6 bases from J, the gap between germline ends came to 7 bases. TCRdb keeps only in-frame clones here, not all; method: immunoSEQ multiplex PCR. The sample consists of about 430,000 clones, 80% to 90% of them appearing once. The receptor was isolated from a man between 18 and 29 years old with COVID-19, enrolled during active disease. Input material: peripheral blood. The V and J genes are TRBV6-4 and TRBJ2-3, with D possibly matching TRBD1 (5 bases). CDR3 region: CASRAGDTQYF. The CDR3 DNA sequence: TGTGCCAGCAGGGCAGGGGATACGCAGTATTTT.